Here is one T cell receptor beta chain with its context. Its target is not known. This CDR3 contains 14 residues. With 5 bases clipped from V and 3 bases from J, the junction kept 5 bases outside the gene matches. The germline gives CDR1 LNHDA, CDR2 SQIVND (reference sequence). The data were taken from a study of CD8 T cells in Susac syndrome. Findings and caveats of the study: The study conceded that relatively few individuals underwent its TCR sequencing and HLA analysis.

The patients serving as multiple sclerosis controls were treatment-naive. They had stable or active relapsing-remitting disease and fulfilled revised McDonald criteria. RNA amounts of roughly 0.5 to 1 ug underwent reverse transcription with random hexamers. TCRdb re-analysed the immunoSEQ multiplex PCR reads in MiXCR, keeping a single row per CDR3 protein. Among about 400,000 distinct CDR3 sequences listed, 85% to 90% were seen once. The rearrangement links TRBV19 to TRBJ2-7; 9 bases are a match to TRBD2. The specimen sequenced was CD8+ T cells from PBMCs. This TCR was sampled from a human donor with multiple sclerosis. This CDR3 is CASSGAGGGYEQYF. The CDR3 DNA reads TGTGCCAGTAGTGGAGCGGGAGGAGGCTACGAGCAGTACTTC.